This entry describes one TCR beta chain. No antigen is known for it. The data are from a study of T cell responses to AZD1222 COVID-19 vaccine. The study's findings and limits: Among the donors, most were white British and more were female, and clonal diversity was possibly underestimated.

This CDR3 contains 12 residues. V was trimmed by 6 bases and J by 7 bases, leaving 10 bases between them. CDR1 and CDR2 from the germline V gene are SNHLY and FYNNEI. Measured with immunoSEQ multiplex PCR; TCRdb has only the in-frame clones, and not every one. The sample carries under 150,000 clones, about nine tenths recorded once. The TCR sequence derives from an adult who received the AZD1222 COVID-19 vaccine. The chain couples TRBV2 to TRBJ1-5; no definite D call. This specimen consisted of peripheral blood, obtained 28 days after the second AZD1222 dose. The CDR3 nucleotides read TGTGCCAGCAGGGAGGGAGGGCAGCCCCAGCATTTT. Translating it yields CASREGGQPQHF.